These 6 T cell receptor beta chains were sequenced from one sample in a study of cytomegalovirus exposure and HLA in healthy donors. The PCR had 60 Vbeta and 13 Jbeta primers. TCRdb's table, derived via immunoSEQ multiplex PCR, lists solely in-frame clones and lacks some. Among about 130,000 clones listed, 78% were seen once. The sample comprised PBMCs. Receptor source: a man aged 25 to 40 in good health and CMV-seropositive.

J is TRBJ2-6 and V is TRBV2; D call uncertain. This CDR3 is 15 amino acids long. Germline V gene data show CDR1 as SNHLY and CDR2 as FYNNEI. V lost 1 base and J 0 bases, leaving 4 bases between the germline ends. The CDR3 loop is CASSEGISGANVLTF. The CDR3 nucleotides read TGTGCCAGCAGTGAAGGTATCTCTGGGGCCAACGTCCTGACTTTC.

The chain carries TRBV19 and TRBJ1-2, with D perhaps TRBD1 (6 bases). CDR1 is LNHDA and CDR2 is SQIVND in the germline V gene (reference sequence). With 0 bases removed from V and 3 bases from J, the gap between germline ends came to 14 bases. This CDR3 is 16 amino acids long. DNA for the CDR3: TGTGCCAGTAGTATAGATGACAGGTCGTCCTACTATGGCTACACCTTC. It translates to CASSIDDRSSYYGYTF. Drawing the rest from reference TRBV19 and TRBJ1-2, the complete variable domain is DGGITQSPKYLFRKEGQNVTLSCEQNLNHDAMYWYRQDPGQGLRLIYYSQIVNDFQKGDIAEGYSVSREKKESFPLTVTSAQKNPTAFYLCASSIDDRSSYYGYTFGSGTRLTVV.

This clone has a single count. This rearrangement joins TRBV18 to TRBJ2-7; possible D gene TRBD2, 6 bases. Trimming took 3 bases from V and 5 from J, leaving 17 bases between them. The CDR3 spans 15 residues. The germline V gene has CDR1 KGHSH and CDR2 LQKENI. This CDR3 reads CASSPSRTGEDEQYF. The CDR3 region has the DNA TGTGCCAGCTCACCTTCGCGGACGGGAGAAGACGAGCAGTACTTC.

With respect to this clone: One end of the junction is discordant with germline, which a read error may explain. The chain joins TRBV27 to TRBJ2-1, with 8 nucleotides matching TRBD2. The CDR3 has 13 residues. Germline V gene lookup returns CDR1 MNHEY and CDR2 SMNVEV (reference sequence). The CDR3 region has the DNA TGTGACAGCAGTACCATCGGGGGGGGCGAGCAGTTCTTC. Its protein is CDSSTIGGGEQFF.

The chain joins TRBV29-1 to TRBJ2-1, with 11 bases matching TRBD2. The CDR3 consists of 16 residues. Germline loops: CDR1 SQVTM, CDR2 ANQGSEA. The V gene end was trimmed by 4 bases and the J gene end by 9 bases; junction bases not matched to a gene: 14. As DNA, the CDR3 is TGCAGCGTTGTAAAGGGGGTAGCGGGAGGGCCGGGTGAGCAGTTCTTC. Amino acid sequence: CSVVKGVAGGPGEQFF.

Only one count was recorded for this clone. The chain links TRBV28 to TRBJ2-7; TRBD2 aligns across 9 bases. Germline V CDR1 and CDR2: MDHEN, SYDVKM. This CDR3 contains 15 residues. Trimming removed 6 bases from V and 2 bases from J; junction bases left unmatched: 8. CDR3 DNA sequence: TGTGCCAGCAGATCGCCGGGACTAGCAACCTACGAGCAGTACTTC. It yields the protein CASRSPGLATYEQYF.